The rows below give T cell receptor beta chains drawn from one sample of a study of OX40 agonist ivuxolimab in advanced cancers. Assay: immunoSEQ multiplex PCR; the TCRdb copy retains only in-frame clones and omits some. The data hold approximately 15,000 clones, with over 70% observed a single time. The sequencing used CD4+ or CD8+ T cells sorted from blood, collected in a trial of the OX40 agonist ivuxolimab. These TCRs come from an adult with an advanced solid tumor such as melanoma, head and neck, liver or kidney cancer. CDR3s include the opening cysteine and the closing phenylalanine or tryptophan. Fields, in order: J gene, D gene, V gene, clone size, CDR3 protein, CDR3 DNA. D genes are given only for firm matches. A clone size is listed for some rows: how often the clone was seen (once, few, many), or a class if it is expanded.

TRBJ1-2,.,TRBV7-6,.,CASSLAPERYGYTF,TGTGCCAGCAGCTTAGCGCCGGAGCGCTATGGCTACACCTTC
TRBJ2-3,.,TRBV30,.,CASTAATDTQYF,TGTGCCTCGACAGCTGCCACAGATACGCAGTATTTT
TRBJ2-7,TRBD1,TRBV6-6,few,CASSPGTGWEQYF,TGTGCCAGCAGCCCAGGGACAGGATGGGAGCAGTACTTC
TRBJ2-5,TRBD2,TRBV27,.,CASSQKWGGQETQYF,TGTGCCAGCAGTCAAAAATGGGGGGGTCAAGAGACCCAGTACTTC
TRBJ2-3,.,TRBV7-3,once,CASSQTGSSTDTQYF,TGTGCCAGCAGCCAAACGGGTTCTAGCACAGATACGCAGTATTTT
TRBJ1-6,TRBD1,TRBV6-6,.,CASTITAGGNSPLHF,TGTGCCAGCACAATAACGGCAGGGGGTAATTCACCCCTCCACTTT
TRBJ2-3,TRBD1,TRBV7-9,.,CASSSGQGLNTDTQYF,TGTGCCAGCAGCTCAGGACAGGGCCTGAACACAGATACGCAGTATTTT
TRBJ2-7,.,TRBV7-9,few,CASSLPESYEQYF,TGTGCCAGCAGCTTACCGGAATCCTACGAGCAGTACTTC
TRBJ1-1,.,TRBV5-1,.,CASKASDTEAFF,TGCGCCAGCAAAGCGAGCGACACTGAAGCTTTCTTT
TRBJ1-2,TRBD1,TRBV6-5,many,CASSTTGGNGYTF,TGTGCCAGCAGCACGACAGGGGGAAATGGCTACACCTTC
TRBJ2-7,.,TRBV4-1,.,CASSLSFSYEQYF,TGCGCCAGCTCCCTGAGCTTTTCCTACGAGCAGTACTTC
TRBJ1-5,.,TRBV4-1,.,CASSQAMGYQPQHF,TGCGCCAGCAGCCAAGCGATGGGTTATCAGCCCCAGCATTTT
TRBJ1-5,.,TRBV4-1,.,CASSQVGQPQHF,TGCGCCAGCAGCCAAGTGGGTCAGCCCCAGCATTTT
TRBJ2-3,.,TRBV11-3,.,CASSLLTGGADTQYF,TGTGCCAGCAGCTTATTGACAGGCGGGGCAGATACGCAGTATTTT
TRBJ2-7,TRBD2,TRBV11-1,.,CASSLGGTRSEQYF,TGTGCCAGCAGCTTAGGTGGGACTAGAAGCGAGCAGTACTTC
TRBJ2-7,.,TRBV7-3,.,CASSPAGGVNEQYF,TGTGCCAGCAGCCCCGCCGGAGGGGTCAACGAGCAGTACTTC
TRBJ1-2,TRBD1,TRBV4-1,.,CASSHARGGYGYTF,TGCGCCAGCAGCCATGCCAGGGGGGGCTATGGCTACACCTTC
TRBJ2-7,.,TRBV7-8,.,CASSLAGRSYEQYF,TGTGCCAGCAGCTTAGCAGGACGCTCCTACGAGCAGTACTTC
TRBJ2-4,TRBD1,TRBV11-3,.,CASSQRTGWNIQYF,TGTGCCAGCAGCCAAAGGACAGGGTGGAACATTCAGTACTTC
TRBJ2-7,TRBD1,TRBV2,.,CASIGTGILDEQYF,TGTGCCAGCATAGGGACAGGGATTTTGGACGAGCAGTACTTC
TRBJ2-7,TRBD1,TRBV5-1,.,CASSSGQGAGYEQYF,TGCGCCAGCAGCTCCGGACAGGGGGCTGGTTACGAGCAGTACTTC
TRBJ1-5,TRBD1,TRBV27,.,CASSSLGGYQPQHF,TGTGCCAGCAGTTCGCTAGGGGGCTACCAGCCCCAGCATTTT
TRBJ2-1,.,TRBV10-3,.,CAISDSNGGGPLSYNEQFF,TGTGCCATCAGTGACAGTAATGGGGGGGGGCCACTCTCCTACAATGAGCAGTTCTTC
TRBJ1-2,TRBD1,TRBV20-1,.,CSAGTGDGYTF,TGCAGTGCCGGGACAGGCGATGGCTACACCTTC
TRBJ1-6,TRBD1,TRBV4-1,few,CASSQSGTGASPLHF,TGCGCCAGCAGCCAGTCCGGGACAGGGGCCTCACCCCTCCACTTT
TRBJ2-7,.,TRBV9,few,CASSVEEDAAYEQYF,TGTGCCAGCAGCGTAGAAGAGGACGCGGCATACGAGCAGTACTTC
TRBJ2-7,.,TRBV7-8,medium-sized,CASSLRVPSHEQYF,TGTGCCAGCAGCTTAAGGGTGCCTTCCCACGAGCAGTACTTC
TRBJ1-1,TRBD1,TRBV7-3,.,CASSNNGQGAAWFGAEAFF,TGTGCCAGCAGCAACAACGGACAGGGGGCGGCTTGGTTTGGAGCTGAAGCTTTCTTT
TRBJ2-3,.,TRBV4-2,many,CASSPAGDTQYF,TGTGCCAGCAGCCCAGCTGGGGATACGCAGTATTTT
TRBJ2-7,.,TRBV27,.,CASSPSSPYEQYF,TGTGCCAGCAGTCCCTCGAGCCCCTACGAGCAGTACTTC
TRBJ1-3,.,TRBV4-1,.,CASSQDQGNTIYF,TGCGCCAGCAGCCAAGATCAAGGCAACACCATATATTTT
TRBJ1-1,.,TRBV11-2,.,CASSLPVYMNTEAFF,TGTGCCAGCAGCTTACCCGTGTATATGAACACTGAAGCTTTCTTT
TRBJ2-2,.,TRBV4-1,.,CASSQAQNTGELFF,TGCGCCAGCAGCCAAGCACAGAACACCGGGGAGCTGTTTTTT
TRBJ1-2,TRBD1,TRBV5-6,once,CASTVGTARGYTF,TGTGCCAGCACCGTAGGGACAGCGCGAGGCTACACCTTC
TRBJ1-5,.,TRBV4-1,.,CASSQGVETSIPPQHF,TGCGCCAGCAGCCAAGGGGTGGAAACTTCCATTCCGCCCCAGCATTTT
TRBJ1-2,.,TRBV29-1,.,CSVEGRTKQQGRGYTF,TGCAGCGTTGAAGGCAGGACTAAACAACAGGGTCGTGGCTACACCTTC
TRBJ1-1,TRBD1,TRBV29-1,few,CSVPAPDRVMNTEAFF,TGCAGCGTTCCCGCTCCGGACAGGGTGATGAACACTGAAGCTTTCTTT
TRBJ2-5,.,TRBV13,.,CASSTRPSGIETQYF,TGTGCCAGCAGCACCAGACCGAGTGGGATAGAGACCCAGTACTTC
TRBJ2-7,.,TRBV7-7,.,CASSKNGGEQYF,TGTGCTAGCAGTAAAAATGGTGGGGAGCAGTACTTC
TRBJ2-7,TRBD1,TRBV29-1,.,CSVEWGTGSYEQYF,TGCAGCGTTGAATGGGGGACAGGCTCCTACGAGCAGTACTTC
TRBJ2-7,.,TRBV4-3,.,CASSLTTASHYEQYF,TGCGCCAGCAGCCTCACGACCGCCTCCCACTACGAGCAGTACTTC
TRBJ2-5,.,TRBV7-6,.,CASSLEEVLGETQYF,TGTGCCAGCAGCTTAGAAGAGGTGTTGGGAGAGACCCAGTACTTC
TRBJ1-4,.,TRBV4-1,once,CASSQDAGRQSEKLFF,TGCGCCAGCAGCCAAGACGCAGGGAGGCAAAGTGAAAAACTGTTTTTT
TRBJ1-5,.,TRBV6-4,.,CASSFLSNQPQHF,TGTGCCAGCAGTTTCTTGAGCAATCAGCCCCAGCATTTT
TRBJ2-7,.,TRBV18,.,CASSPGKGGYEQYF,TGTGCCAGCTCACCGGGCAAGGGGGGCTACGAGCAGTACTTC
TRBJ2-7,.,TRBV7-9,.,CASTTTSPYEQYF,TGTGCCAGCACCACGACATCCCCCTACGAGCAGTACTTC
TRBJ1-1,TRBD1,TRBV7-6,.,CASSSPDSGGLLNTEAFF,TGTGCCAGCAGCTCGCCAGATTCAGGGGGCTTATTGAACACTGAAGCTTTCTTT
TRBJ1-1,.,TRBV19,many,CASSIRLNTEAFF,TGTGCCAGTAGTATCAGACTGAACACTGAAGCTTTCTTT
TRBJ2-7,.,TRBV7-3,.,CASSLDGPSYEQYF,TGTGCCAGCAGCTTGGACGGTCCCTCCTACGAGCAGTACTTC
TRBJ1-1,.,TRBV30,.,CAWTQAYDTEAFF,TGTGCCTGGACCCAGGCGTATGACACTGAAGCTTTCTTT
TRBJ1-3,.,TRBV9,.,CASSYQGSGNTIYF,TGTGCCAGCAGCTATCAGGGCTCTGGAAACACCATATATTTT
TRBJ1-1,TRBD1,TRBV5-4,few,CASSPQGVVYTEAFF,TGTGCCAGCAGCCCGCAGGGGGTCGTGTACACTGAAGCTTTCTTT
TRBJ1-2,TRBD1,TRBV5-1,few,CASSSLHGQEAYGYTF,TGCGCCAGCAGCTCCCTCCATGGACAGGAAGCCTATGGCTACACCTTC
TRBJ1-1,TRBD1,TRBV7-9,.,CASRDRGNTEAFF,TGTGCCAGCAGGGACAGGGGTAACACTGAAGCTTTCTTT
TRBJ2-7,.,TRBV5-1,.,CASSDNVREQYF,TGCGCCAGCTCGGACAACGTGCGCGAGCAGTACTTC
TRBJ2-1,.,TRBV27,.,CASSAYNEQFF,TGTGCCAGCAGCGCTTACAATGAGCAGTTCTTC
TRBJ2-3,.,TRBV2,.,CASSEAGGTDTQYF,TGTGCCAGCAGTGAGGCAGGGGGCACAGATACGCAGTATTTT
TRBJ1-5,.,TRBV7-9,.,CASSPDGSSNQPQHF,TGTGCCAGCAGTCCTGACGGGAGTAGCAATCAGCCCCAGCATTTT
TRBJ2-2,.,TRBV5-1,.,CASSNSLNTGELFF,TGCGCCAGCAGCAACAGTCTTAACACCGGGGAGCTGTTTTTT
TRBJ2-6,.,TRBV27,.,CASSTSPPSSGANVLTF,TGTGCCAGCAGCACTTCTCCCCCCTCCTCTGGGGCCAACGTCCTGACTTTC